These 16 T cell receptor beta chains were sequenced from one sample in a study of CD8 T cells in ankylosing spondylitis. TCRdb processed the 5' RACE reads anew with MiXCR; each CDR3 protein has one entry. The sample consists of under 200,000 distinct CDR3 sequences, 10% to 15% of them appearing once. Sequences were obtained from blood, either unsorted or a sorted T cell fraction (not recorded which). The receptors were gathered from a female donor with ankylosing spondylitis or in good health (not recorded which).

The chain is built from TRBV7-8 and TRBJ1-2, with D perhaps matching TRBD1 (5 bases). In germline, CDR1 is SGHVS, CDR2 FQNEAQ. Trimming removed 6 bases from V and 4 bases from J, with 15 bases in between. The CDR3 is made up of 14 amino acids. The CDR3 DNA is TGTGCCAGCAGATTCCGGGACTTCTCCTATGGCTACACCTTC. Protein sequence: CASRFRDFSYGYTF.

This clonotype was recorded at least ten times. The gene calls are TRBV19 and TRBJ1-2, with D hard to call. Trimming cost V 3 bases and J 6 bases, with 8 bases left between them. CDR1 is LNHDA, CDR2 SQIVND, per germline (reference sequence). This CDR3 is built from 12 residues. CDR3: CASSISQHGYTF. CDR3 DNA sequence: TGTGCCAGTAGTATTTCACAGCATGGCTACACCTTC.

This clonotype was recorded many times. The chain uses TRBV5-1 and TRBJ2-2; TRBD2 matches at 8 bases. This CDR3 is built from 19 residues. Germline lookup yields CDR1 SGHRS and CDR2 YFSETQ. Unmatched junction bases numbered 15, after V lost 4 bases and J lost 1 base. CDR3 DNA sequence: TGCGCCAGCAGCCCGGGTCCAGCGGGAGTAACCTGGAACACCGGGGAGCTGTTTTTT. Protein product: CASSPGPAGVTWNTGELFF.

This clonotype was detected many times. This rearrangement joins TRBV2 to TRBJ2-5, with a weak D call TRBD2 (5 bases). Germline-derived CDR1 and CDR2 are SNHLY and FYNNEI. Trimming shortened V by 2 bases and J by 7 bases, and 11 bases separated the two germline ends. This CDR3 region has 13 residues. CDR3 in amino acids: CASSELGELTQYF. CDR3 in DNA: TGTGCCAGCAGTGAACTCGGGGAGTTGACCCAGTACTTC. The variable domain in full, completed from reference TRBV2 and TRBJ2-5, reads EPEVTQTPSHQVTQMGQEVILRCVPISNHLYFYWYRQILGQKVEFLVSFYNNEISEKSEIFDDQFSVERPDGSNFTLKIRSTKLEDSAMYFCASSELGELTQYFGPGTRLLVL.

For the CDR3, the DNA is TGTGCCAGCAGTTTCCAGGGGCCTTATAGCAATCAGCCCCAGCATTTT. It codes for CASSFQGPYSNQPQHF. This chain connects TRBV27 to TRBJ1-5; possibly TRBD1 for D (6 bases). The V end was cut by 3 bases, the J end by 0 bases, with 12 bases between. The germline V gene encodes CDR1 MNHEY and CDR2 SMNVEV (reference sequence). The length of the CDR3 is 16 residues.

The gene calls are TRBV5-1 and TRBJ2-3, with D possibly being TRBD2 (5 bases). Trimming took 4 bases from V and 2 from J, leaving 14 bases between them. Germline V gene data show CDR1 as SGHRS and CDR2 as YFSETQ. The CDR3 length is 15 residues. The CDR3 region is CASSDSVQPTDTQYF. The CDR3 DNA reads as TGCGCCAGCAGCGATAGCGTCCAACCCACAGATACGCAGTATTTT.

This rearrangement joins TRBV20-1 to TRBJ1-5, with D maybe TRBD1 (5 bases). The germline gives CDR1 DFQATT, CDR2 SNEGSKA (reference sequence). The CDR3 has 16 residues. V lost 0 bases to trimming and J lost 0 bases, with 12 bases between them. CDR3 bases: TGCAGTGCTAGAGATATAGGGGTCCATAGCAATCAGCCCCAGCATTTT. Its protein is CSARDIGVHSNQPQHF.

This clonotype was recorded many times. CDR3 in DNA: TGTGCCAGCAGCTTAGAGTTAGCAGGGGGAAACAATTCACCCCTCCACTTT. The encoded protein is CASSLELAGGNNSPLHF. The chain joins TRBV11-2 to TRBJ1-6, with TRBD1 matching 7 bases. Trimming took 0 bases from V and 7 from J; bases not matched to a gene: 9. The V gene's germline CDR1 is SGHAT and CDR2 FQNNGV. The CDR3 runs to 17 residues.

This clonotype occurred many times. The CDR3 nucleotides read TGCAGTGCTAGACCCGGGACGGGATATGAAAAACTGTTTTTT. Its translation: CSARPGTGYEKLFF. The chain combines TRBV20-1 with TRBJ1-4, with D maybe TRBD1 (5 bases). V was trimmed by 2 bases and J by 6 bases, leaving 13 bases between them. The germline V gene has CDR1 DFQATT and CDR2 SNEGSKA (reference sequence). The CDR3 runs to 14 residues.

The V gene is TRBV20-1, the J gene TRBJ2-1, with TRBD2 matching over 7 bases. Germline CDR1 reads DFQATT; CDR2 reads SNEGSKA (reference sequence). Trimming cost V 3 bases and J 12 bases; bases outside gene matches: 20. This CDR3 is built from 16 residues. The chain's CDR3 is CSASPGGSGAGFRQFF. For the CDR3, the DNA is TGCAGTGCTAGTCCGGGTGGCAGCGGGGCCGGATTTAGGCAGTTCTTC.

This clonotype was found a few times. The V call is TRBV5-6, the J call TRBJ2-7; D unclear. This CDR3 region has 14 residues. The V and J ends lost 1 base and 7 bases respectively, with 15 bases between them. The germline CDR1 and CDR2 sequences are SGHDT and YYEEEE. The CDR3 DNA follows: TGTGCCAGCAGCTTGACGTTCCTGGGTGGGGAGCAGTACTTC. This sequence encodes CASSLTFLGGEQYF. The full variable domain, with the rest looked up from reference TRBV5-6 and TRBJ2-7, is DAGVTQSPTHLIKTRGQQVTLRCSPKSGHDTVSWYQQALGQGPQFIFQYYEEEERQRGNFPDRFSGHQFPNYSSELNVNALLLGDSALYLCASSLTFLGGEQYFGPGTRLTVT.

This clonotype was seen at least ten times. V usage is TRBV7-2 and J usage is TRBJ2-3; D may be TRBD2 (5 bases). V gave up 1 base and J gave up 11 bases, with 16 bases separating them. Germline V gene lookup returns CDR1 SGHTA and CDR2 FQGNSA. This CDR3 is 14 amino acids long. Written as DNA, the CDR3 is TGTGCCAGCAGCTTAGTCGTGAGGGAATCGCAGCAGTATTTT. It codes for CASSLVVRESQQYF.

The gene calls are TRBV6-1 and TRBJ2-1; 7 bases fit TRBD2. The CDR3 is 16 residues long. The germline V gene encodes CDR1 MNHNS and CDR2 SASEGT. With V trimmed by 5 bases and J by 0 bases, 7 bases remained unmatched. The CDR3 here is CASSPIGRASYNEQFF. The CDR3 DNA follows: TGTGCCAGCAGTCCGATTGGGAGGGCCTCCTACAATGAGCAGTTCTTC.

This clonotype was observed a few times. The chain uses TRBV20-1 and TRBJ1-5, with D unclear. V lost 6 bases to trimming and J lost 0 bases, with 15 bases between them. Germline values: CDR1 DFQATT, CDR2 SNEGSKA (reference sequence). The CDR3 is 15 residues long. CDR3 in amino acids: CSAIGALNSNQPQHF. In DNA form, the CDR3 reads TGCAGTGCCATCGGAGCCCTCAATAGCAATCAGCCCCAGCATTTT.

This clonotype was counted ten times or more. The CDR3 loop is CASSQTQTASYEQYF. DNA of the CDR3: TGTGCCAGCAGCCAAACTCAGACAGCCTCCTACGAGCAGTACTTC. The rearrangement joins TRBV3-1 to TRBJ2-7, with D possibly TRBD1 on 5 matching bases. The CDR3 has 15 residues. The V end lost 2 bases, the J end lost 0 bases, and 11 bases lay between the germline ends. From germline, CDR1 is LGHDT and CDR2 YNNKEL (reference sequence).

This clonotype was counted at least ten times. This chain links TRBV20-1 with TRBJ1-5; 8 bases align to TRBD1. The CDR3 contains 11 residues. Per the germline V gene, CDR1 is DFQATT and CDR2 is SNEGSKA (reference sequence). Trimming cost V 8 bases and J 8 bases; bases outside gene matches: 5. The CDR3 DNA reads TGCAGTCTAGGGGGACAGGAGCCCCAGCATTTT. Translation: CSLGGQEPQHF.